This entry lists 30 T cell receptor beta chains sequenced from one sample in a study of siplizumab effects on memory and regulatory T cells (dated by TCRdb to between 2018 and 2021). Receptor amplification or capture employed the immunoSEQ multiplex PCR assay. TCRdb stores this immuneACCESS table with in-frame sequences only. Part of the clones is absent; in the studies checked, under half of the shortfall reflects unresolved V genes, and no reason is known for the rest. The sample table holds approximately 82,000 clones, of which roughly 86% were seen once. The ten most abundant clones make up over 1.5% of the sample. Sequencing was done on a sample of Tregs sorted from blood. The receptors were sampled from a human donor in good health.

The rearrangement uses TRBV7-2 and TRBJ1-1; D perhaps matches TRBD1 (6 bases). This CDR3 contains 15 residues. V was shortened by 2 bases and J by 1 base, with 11 bases between the two germline ends. Germline V CDR1 and CDR2: SGHTA, FQGNSA. This CDR3 is CASSLLSRGNTEAFF. The CDR3 DNA reads TGTGCCAGCAGCTTATTGTCCAGGGGGAACACTGAAGCTTTCTTT.

This chain uses TRBV18 with TRBJ1-1; D gene uncertain. CDR1 and CDR2 (germline): KGHSH, LQKENI. The germline V and J ends were trimmed by 2 bases and 4 bases, with 17 bases remaining between them. This CDR3 has 16 residues. CDR3 in amino acids: CASSPFRPAEATEAFF. CDR3 bases: TGTGCCAGCTCACCATTTAGGCCAGCCGAAGCCACTGAAGCTTTCTTT.

A single count supports this clone. This chain uses TRBV5-1 with TRBJ2-3; 8 nucleotides align to TRBD1. V trimming: 3 bases; J trimming: 2 bases; junction bases outside the gene matches: 8. Germline V gene data show CDR1 as SGHRS and CDR2 as YFSETQ. There are 16 residues in the CDR3. CDR3 nucleotides: TGCGCCAGCAGCTCGCCCCAGGGGGCGTACACAGATACGCAGTATTTT. This gives the protein CASSSPQGAYTDTQYF.

The chain employs TRBV6-4 and TRBJ2-3, with 8 positions matching TRBD2. With V trimmed by 5 bases and J by 3 bases, 10 bases remained unmatched. The CDR3 consists of 16 residues. CDR1 is MRHNA, CDR2 SNTAGT, per germline. CDR3 in DNA: TGTGCCAGCAGTCCTGACCGGGGGGGCCTTACAGATACGCAGTATTTT. Its protein is CASSPDRGGLTDTQYF.

This chain connects TRBV9 to TRBJ2-7; D is possibly TRBD1 or TRBD2 (5 bases each). The CDR3 is 15 residues long. V was trimmed by 3 bases and J by 2 bases, leaving 15 bases between them. Germline CDR1 and CDR2: SGDLS and YYNGEE. The CDR3 DNA reads TGTGCCAGCAGCGCAGCCGGGACGGCAGCCTACGAGCAGTACTTC. It codes for CASSAAGTAAYEQYF.

On this clone itself: The identical CDR3 is also encoded by other nucleotide sequences in the sample. The chain recombines TRBV11-2 with TRBJ1-6; D unresolved. CDR1 is SGHAT and CDR2 is FQNNGV in the germline V gene. There are 14 residues in the CDR3. V was shortened by 5 bases and J by 7 bases, with 12 bases between the two germline ends. The CDR3 nucleotides read TGTGCCAGCAGCCTAGTGAGCTACAATTCACCCCTCCACTTT. This encodes CASSLVSYNSPLHF.

The V and J genes are TRBV5-1 and TRBJ2-1, with 11 bases identical to TRBD2. The germline V gene has CDR1 SGHRS and CDR2 YFSETQ. The junction had 6 bases not matched to a gene; V was cut back by 0 bases and J by 4 bases. The CDR3 extends over 17 amino acids. The CDR3: CASSLGPGLAVYNEQFF. The CDR3 nucleotides read TGCGCCAGCAGCTTGGGACCGGGACTAGCGGTTTACAATGAGCAGTTCTTC.

This clone appeared a single time. V and J are TRBV29-1 and TRBJ2-1; D tentatively reads TRBD1 or TRBD2 (5 bases each). Germline CDR1 is SQVTM and CDR2 is ANQGSEA. V lost 0 bases and J 5 bases, leaving 14 bases between the germline ends. This CDR3 has 15 residues. The CDR3 region is CSVEDLRGDDNEQFF. The CDR3 DNA reads as TGCAGCGTTGAAGATCTAAGGGGAGACGACAATGAGCAGTTCTTC.

This chain joins TRBV7-3 and TRBJ2-3, with D uncertain. The CDR3 contains 12 residues. The V gene's germline CDR1 is SGHTA and CDR2 FQGTGA. Trimming pared 5 bases from V and 4 bases from J, leaving 7 bases between. The CDR3 region has the DNA TGTGCCAGCAGCCCCCCCTCAGATACGCAGTATTTT. Translated, it gives CASSPPSDTQYF.

The chain links TRBV7-6 to TRBJ2-2; 7 bases line up with TRBD1. From germline, CDR1 is SGHVS and CDR2 FNYEAQ. V lost 2 bases, J lost 0 bases, and 9 bases stayed unmatched. This CDR3 spans 18 amino acids. CDR3 sequence reads: CASSLPEEDRTNTGELFF. The CDR3 DNA reads TGTGCCAGCAGCTTACCCGAAGAGGACAGGACGAACACCGGGGAGCTGTTTTTT.

The chain is built from TRBV7-2 and TRBJ2-5; D call uncertain. Trimming took 1 base from V and 2 from J, leaving 8 bases between them. CDR3 length: 14 residues. The germline V gene has CDR1 SGHTA and CDR2 FQGNSA. The CDR3 nucleotides read TGTGCCAGCAGCTTAGGAACACAACAAGAGACCCAGTACTTC. Encoded protein: CASSLGTQQETQYF.

The chain joins TRBV5-1 to TRBJ2-3; D not resolved. Germline loops: CDR1 SGHRS, CDR2 YFSETQ. The length of the CDR3 is 13 residues. V lost 5 bases, J lost 4 bases, and 11 bases lay in between. The DNA of the CDR3 is TGCGCCAGCAGGCGAGATCGGGCAGATACGCAGTATTTT. Translated, it gives CASRRDRADTQYF.

The chain has TRBV6-5 and TRBJ1-2; possible D gene TRBD1, 5 bases. Trimming shortened V by 1 base and J by 7 bases, and 16 bases separated the two germline ends. CDR1 and CDR2 (germline): MNHEY, SVGAGI. This CDR3 comprises 15 residues. The CDR3 DNA reads TGTGCCAGCAGTTACTTCGTCCGGGACGATGGTGGCTACACCTTC. This codes for CASSYFVRDDGGYTF.

V gene TRBV10-3 combines with J gene TRBJ2-1; D perhaps matches TRBD2 (5 bases). Trimming removed 7 bases from V and 0 bases from J, with 10 bases in between. This CDR3 has 14 residues. Germline values: CDR1 ENHRY, CDR2 SYGVKD. CDR3 amino acids: CAITPGSSYNEQFF. For the CDR3, the DNA is TGTGCCATCACGCCGGGAAGCTCCTACAATGAGCAGTTCTTC.

CDR3 in DNA: TGTGCCAGCAGCCCGGTGGGTTGGGGTATTAATGAAAAACTGTTTTTT. As protein: CASSPVGWGINEKLFF. J is TRBJ1-4 and V is TRBV11-2; no clear D. The CDR3 contains 16 residues. Germline V gene sequence: CDR1 SGHAT, CDR2 FQNNGV. V was shortened by 5 bases and J by 4 bases, with 17 bases between the two germline ends. Complete variable domain (other parts from reference TRBV11-2 and TRBJ1-4): EAGVAQSPRYKIIEKRQSVAFWCNPISGHATLYWYQQILGQGPKLLIQFQNNGVVDDSQLPKDRFSAERLKGVDSTLKIQPAKLEDSAVYLCASSPVGWGINEKLFFGSGTQLSVL.

The chain is built from TRBV6-4 and TRBJ2-3; 14 bases are a match to TRBD2. The junction had 4 bases not matched to a gene; V was cut back by 7 bases and J by 4 bases. In germline, CDR1 is MRHNA, CDR2 SNTAGT. The CDR3 totals 15 residues. CDR3: CASKRLAGGSDTQYF. CDR3 coding DNA: TGTGCCAGCAAGAGACTAGCGGGGGGGTCAGATACGCAGTATTTT.

This clone was counted a few times. V gene TRBV7-9 combines with J gene TRBJ1-4; D is ambiguous. The length of the CDR3 is 14 residues. The V end was cut by 5 bases, the J end by 0 bases, with 7 bases between. CDR1 is SEHNR, CDR2 FQNEAQ, per germline (reference sequence). CDR3 DNA: TGTGCCAGCAGCGAAACCTCAACTAATGAAAAACTGTTTTTT. Protein product: CASSETSTNEKLFF.

On this clone itself: A read error may produce the germline difference seen at one junction end. The chain uses TRBV4-3 and TRBJ1-1; D gene ambiguous. The V gene's germline CDR1 is LGHNA and CDR2 YSLEER. This CDR3 has 11 residues. The CDR3 region has the DNA TGCGCCAGCAGCCAAGATCAGAGGTTCTCGTTT. Translation: CASSQDQRFSF.

This chain joins TRBV7-6 and TRBJ2-1, with 9 nucleotides matching TRBD1. The CDR3 extends over 15 amino acids. The trim removed 1 base at V and 7 bases at J, leaving 5 bases unmatched. CDR1 is SGHVS, CDR2 FNYEAQ, per germline. The CDR3 sequence is CASSLGWDRVNEQFF. CDR3 bases: TGTGCCAGCAGCTTAGGGTGGGACAGGGTAAATGAGCAGTTCTTC.

The V gene is TRBV9, the J gene TRBJ2-3; 13 bases align to TRBD2. The V gene end was trimmed by 3 bases and the J gene end by 4 bases; junction bases not matched to a gene: 8. The CDR3 is made up of 17 amino acids. From germline, CDR1 is SGDLS and CDR2 YYNGEE. The CDR3 DNA is TGTGCCAGCAGCGGTCGATCTGGACTAGCGGGGGCAGATACGCAGTATTTT. This encodes CASSGRSGLAGADTQYF.

This chain links TRBV7-8 with TRBJ2-3; 9 nucleotides agree with TRBD1. The germline V gene encodes CDR1 SGHVS and CDR2 FQNEAQ. This CDR3 has 16 residues. The J segment lost 8 bases and the V segment lost 5 bases, leaving 14 bases of the junction unmatched. The CDR3 DNA reads as TGTGCCAGCAGCCCTTCTCCGGGACAGGGAGGGGGTACGCAGTATTTT. Protein: CASSPSPGQGGGTQYF.

The chain recombines TRBV19 with TRBJ1-5, with 8 bases matching TRBD1. Germline V lookup: CDR1 LNHDA, CDR2 SQIVND (reference sequence). V was pared by 4 bases and J by 5 bases, with 7 bases of the junction left unmatched. The CDR3 spans 15 residues. The CDR3 sequence: CASSRRQGFDQPQHF. As DNA, the CDR3 is TGTGCCAGTAGTAGGAGACAGGGGTTCGATCAGCCCCAGCATTTT.

The V call is TRBV7-3, the J call TRBJ2-2; D possibly matches TRBD1 or TRBD2 (5 bases each). This CDR3 has 15 residues. Germline-derived CDR1 and CDR2 are SGHTA and FQGTGA. Between the trimmed V and J ends, which lost 4 bases and 4 bases, there was a span of 13 bases. In DNA form, the CDR3 reads TGTGCCAGCAGCTCACCGGGGCGAGGCACCGGGGAGCTGTTTTTT. This sequence encodes CASSSPGRGTGELFF. The full variable domain, its missing parts supplied by reference TRBV7-3 and TRBJ2-2, is GAGVSQTPSNKVTEKGKYVELRCDPISGHTALYWYRQSLGQGPEFLIYFQGTGAADDSGLPNDRFFAVRPEGSVSTLKIQRTERGDSAVYLCASSSPGRGTGELFFGEGSRLTVL.

The chain couples TRBV25-1 to TRBJ1-1; D perhaps matches TRBD1 (6 bases). There are 14 residues in the CDR3. The V end was cut by 2 bases, the J end by 6 bases, with 13 bases between. Germline values: CDR1 MGHDK, CDR2 SYGVNS. In nucleotides, the CDR3 is TGTGCCAGCAGTGAACGACAGGAATCGCCTGAAGCTTTCTTT. Translation gives CASSERQESPEAFF.

J is TRBJ1-6 and V is TRBV6-6; D is ambiguous. This CDR3 region has 14 residues. Germline CDR1 is MNHNY and CDR2 is SVGAGI (reference sequence). V was clipped by 6 bases and J by 14 bases, with 20 bases between them. The CDR3 sequence is CASRQTEAHATLHF. The CDR3 DNA is TGTGCCAGCAGGCAAACAGAAGCTCATGCCACCCTCCACTTT.

J is TRBJ2-5 and V is TRBV18; D unresolved. V was shortened by 3 bases and J by 5 bases, with 4 bases between the two germline ends. Germline values: CDR1 KGHSH, CDR2 LQKENI. This CDR3 has 11 amino acids. The CDR3 DNA reads as TGTGCCAGCTCACCGCGGGAGACCCAGTACTTC. It is translated as CASSPRETQYF.

The genes are TRBV7-2 and TRBJ1-3, with 7 bases that match TRBD1. CDR1 and CDR2 (germline): SGHTA, FQGNSA. The ends lost 5 bases at V and 2 bases at J; junction bases unmatched: 15. The CDR3 length is 18 residues. CDR3 in DNA: TGTGCCAGCAGCAGAGGGGGGGACAGAGTGAAAACTGGAAACACCATATATTTT. This codes for CASSRGGDRVKTGNTIYF.

The chain couples TRBV11-2 to TRBJ2-7, with D unresolved. In germline, CDR1 is SGHAT, CDR2 FQNNGV. This CDR3 has 14 amino acids. With 2 bases removed from V and 2 bases from J, the gap between germline ends came to 10 bases. This CDR3 reads CASSLQYRPYEQYF. CDR3 bases: TGTGCCAGCAGCTTACAATACAGACCCTACGAGCAGTACTTC.

This chain joins TRBV5-1 and TRBJ1-6; 7 nucleotides agree with TRBD1. The CDR3 has 14 residues. V trimming: 5 bases; J trimming: 4 bases; junction bases outside the gene matches: 3. Germline V lookup: CDR1 SGHRS, CDR2 YFSETQ. The CDR3 nucleotides read TGCGCCAGCAGTTTGACAGGGTATAATTCACCCCTCCACTTT. Its translation is CASSLTGYNSPLHF.

This clone was picked up one time. This sequence joins TRBV18 and TRBJ2-2; a weak D match, TRBD1 (5 bases). Trimming cost V 2 bases and J 8 bases, with 18 bases left between them. The CDR3 loop spans 16 amino acids. Germline V gives CDR1 KGHSH, CDR2 LQKENI. CDR3 protein: CASSPSILQVAGELFF. Written as DNA, the CDR3 is TGTGCCAGCTCACCAAGTATTTTACAGGTTGCTGGGGAGCTGTTTTTT.